This TCR beta chain stems from a study of blood T cell repertoires in COVID-19. Study information: Some COVID-19 samples were acute and others convalescent; all came from the United States, Italy and Spain. T cells, B-cell-depleted T cells, or PBMCs provided the cDNA or gDNA that served as material.

Per the study methods: Amplification of reference gene primers was used by the study to estimate nucleated cell counts. Produced via immunoSEQ multiplex PCR; TCRdb's table is partial and in-frame only. V and J calls and clone size follow that table, whereas D and trimming were derived from the DNA. In the table there are some 97,000 clones, 88% of which are singletons. This CDR3 has 11 residues. Germline V gives CDR1 LGHDT, CDR2 YNNKEL (reference sequence). V was cut by 3 bases and J by 7 bases, with 7 bases left in between. The TCR was taken from a human donor in a cohort sampled during active COVID-19. The sample consisted of peripheral blood. V gene TRBV3-1 (or the pseudogene TRBV3-2) combines with J gene TRBJ2-7, with D possibly TRBD2 on 5 matching bases. CDR3 sequence reads: CASSHPGEQYF. CDR3 in DNA: TGTGCCAGCAGCCACCCGGGGGAGCAGTACTTC.